This T cell receptor (beta chain) originates from a study of blood T cell repertoires in COVID-19. Sequencing was performed with immunoSEQ multiplex PCR; in TCRdb, only in-frame clones are kept and a portion is missing. Among fewer than 350,000 clones listed, 80% to 85% were seen once. CDR1 SGDLS and CDR2 YYNGEE come from the germline V gene. The V gene lost 3 bases and the J gene lost 5 bases, with 5 bases spanning the gap. The CDR3 extends over 11 amino acids. The V call is TRBV9, the J call TRBJ1-2; unclear D gene. The material sequenced was peripheral blood. The origin of this receptor is a woman between 55 and 75 years old with active or convalescent COVID-19. The DNA for the CDR3 is TGTGCCAGCAGCGCCCCTTATGGCTACACCTTC. It is translated as CASSAPYGYTF. The full variable domain, completed using reference TRBV9 and TRBJ1-2, is DSGVTQTPKHLITATGQRVTLRCSPRSGDLSVYWYQQSLDQGLQFLIQYYNGEERAKGNILERFSAQQFPDLHSELNLSSLELGDSALYFCASSAPYGYTFGSGTRLTVV.